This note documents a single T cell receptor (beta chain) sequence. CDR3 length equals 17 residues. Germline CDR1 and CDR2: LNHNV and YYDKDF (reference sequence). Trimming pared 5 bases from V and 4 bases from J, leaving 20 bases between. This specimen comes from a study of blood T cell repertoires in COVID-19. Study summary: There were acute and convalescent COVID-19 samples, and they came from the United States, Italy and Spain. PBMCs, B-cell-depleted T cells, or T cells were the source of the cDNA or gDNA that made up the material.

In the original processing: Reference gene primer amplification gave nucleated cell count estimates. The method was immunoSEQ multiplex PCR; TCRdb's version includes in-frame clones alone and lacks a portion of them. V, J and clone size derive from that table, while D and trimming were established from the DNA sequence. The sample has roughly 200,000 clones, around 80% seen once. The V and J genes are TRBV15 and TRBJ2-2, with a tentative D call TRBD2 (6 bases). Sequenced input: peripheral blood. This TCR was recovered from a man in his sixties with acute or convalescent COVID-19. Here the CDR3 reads CATSPRRGIQSTGELFF. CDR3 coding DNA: TGTGCCACCAGCCCCCGGCGCGGGATTCAGAGCACCGGGGAGCTGTTTTTT.